Each of the 15 T cell receptor beta chains below was sequenced from the same sample in a study of blood T cell repertoires in COVID-19. Produced via immunoSEQ multiplex PCR; TCRdb's table is partial and in-frame only. The sample holds under 200,000 clones, around 80% seen once. Sequencing used PBMCs or T cells enriched from blood (not recorded which). The origin of the receptors is a man in his forties or fifties who had recovered from COVID-19.

The J gene is TRBJ2-3, the V gene TRBV11-2, with D possibly matching TRBD2 (5 bases). The CDR3 has 17 amino acids. Between the trimmed V and J ends, which lost 1 base and 5 bases, there was a span of 19 bases. CDR1 SGHAT and CDR2 FQNNGV come from the germline V gene. Here the CDR3 DNA reads TGTGCCAGCAGCTTAGCGGCTTTGGCGGGCGGTGGAGATACGCAGTATTTT. Protein: CASSLAALAGGGDTQYF.

The chain combines TRBV7-9 with TRBJ1-4; TRBD1 might be the D (6 bases). Germline CDR1 is SEHNR and CDR2 is FQNEAQ (reference sequence). This CDR3 is 15 amino acids long. Trimming removed 1 base at V and 2 bases at J, with 8 bases between. The CDR3 sequence: CASSLGDTTNEKLFF. Written as DNA, the CDR3 is TGTGCCAGCAGCTTAGGGGACACCACTAATGAAAAACTGTTTTTT.

The chain links TRBV4-1 to TRBJ1-2, with TRBD1 as a possible D gene (5 bases). The CDR3 has 13 residues. Trimming left V 2 bases short and J 3 bases short, with 7 bases between. CDR1 MGHRA and CDR2 YSYEKL come from the germline V gene. The DNA of the CDR3 is TGCGCCAGCAGCCAATCAGGGTACTATGGCTACACCTTC. Its protein is CASSQSGYYGYTF.

This chain links TRBV7-3 with TRBJ2-3; tentative D call: TRBD2 (6 bases). The V end lost 5 bases, the J end lost 0 bases, and 15 bases lay between the germline ends. Germline assignment: CDR1 SGHTA and CDR2 FQGTGA. The CDR3 is 16 amino acids. CDR3 protein: CASSPIPGLSTDTQYF. CDR3 DNA sequence: TGTGCCAGCAGCCCAATACCGGGACTTAGCACAGATACGCAGTATTTT.

This clone appeared a single time. The rearrangement uses TRBV27 and TRBJ2-5; tentative D call: TRBD2 (7 bases). V was cut by 6 bases and J by 5 bases, with 19 bases left in between. Germline values: CDR1 MNHEY, CDR2 SMNVEV (reference sequence). The CDR3 is made up of 15 amino acids. CDR3 bases: TGTGCCAGCAGATCCGGCGGGGGCGCCTGGGAGACCCAGTACTTC. It specifies CASRSGGGAWETQYF.

V and J are TRBV3-1 (or the pseudogene TRBV3-2) and TRBJ2-5; no clear D gene. V lost 0 bases and J 5 bases, leaving 13 bases between the germline ends. CDR1 LGHDT and CDR2 YNNKEL come from the germline V gene (reference sequence). This CDR3 comprises 15 residues. CDR3 sequence (DNA): TGTGCCAGCAGCCAAGAAGGAGCTAGTGGGGAGACCCAGTACTTC. Translation gives CASSQEGASGETQYF.

V usage is TRBV9 and J usage is TRBJ2-1, with TRBD2 matching 10 bases. J gave up 7 bases and V 0 bases, and 7 bases lay outside the gene matches. CDR3 length equals 16 residues. CDR1 is SGDLS and CDR2 is YYNGEE in the germline V gene. CDR3 DNA: TGTGCCAGCAGCGTAGGAGTAGCGGGGGGTGTGAATGAGCAGTTCTTC. Amino acids: CASSVGVAGGVNEQFF.

This clone was seen a single time. J is TRBJ2-1 and V is TRBV4-1; 7 bases line up with TRBD2. Germline lookup yields CDR1 MGHRA and CDR2 YSYEKL. The CDR3 is made up of 15 amino acids. V lost 2 bases and J lost 9; bases outside the gene matches: 10. The DNA of the CDR3 is TGCGCCAGCAGCCAACCCGGGACCCCGGGGGGTGAGCAGTTCTTC. Residues: CASSQPGTPGGEQFF.

The CDR3 region is CATSGTGYYNEQFF. CDR3 coding DNA: TGTGCCACCAGTGGGACAGGGTACTACAATGAGCAGTTCTTC. The rearrangement uses TRBV24-1 and TRBJ2-1; 8 bases map to TRBD1. After removal of 5 bases from V and 3 bases from J, the junction contained 2 bases not matched to a gene. The germline CDR1 and CDR2 sequences are KGHDR and SFDVKD. The CDR3 length is 14 residues.

The chain recombines TRBV3-1 (or the pseudogene TRBV3-2) with TRBJ1-4; a possible D gene is TRBD1 (5 bases). From germline, CDR1 is LGHDT and CDR2 YNNKEL (reference sequence). CDR3 size: 14 residues. Trimming pared 4 bases from V and 8 bases from J, leaving 14 bases between. Written as DNA, the CDR3 is TGTGCCAGCAGCCTCGGCGGGGGGGGAGAAAAACTGTTTTTT. This translates into CASSLGGGGEKLFF.

This chain connects TRBV4-1 to TRBJ2-5, with 7 nucleotides matching TRBD2. From germline, CDR1 is MGHRA and CDR2 YSYEKL. This CDR3 spans 16 amino acids. V lost 4 bases to trimming and J lost 1 base; unmatched junction nucleotides: 9. CDR3 residues: CASSRGSGETQETQYF. DNA for the CDR3: TGCGCCAGCAGCCGAGGAAGCGGGGAGACCCAAGAGACCCAGTACTTC.

The V and J genes are TRBV21-1 and TRBJ1-1. TRBV21-1 counts as a pseudogene. The CDR3 is made up of 16 amino acids. CDR3 region: CASSSHCRVSYTEAFF. The CDR3 bases are TGTGCCAGCAGCTCCCATTGTCGCGTAAGCTACACTGAAGCTTTCTTT.

A few counts support this clone. The rearrangement joins TRBV12-5 to TRBJ2-1; D gene uncertain. From germline, CDR1 is LGHNT and CDR2 FRNRAP. Trimming removed 3 bases at V and 9 bases at J, with 9 bases between. The CDR3 covers 12 residues. The CDR3 loop is CASGFGRSEQFF. The CDR3 DNA reads TGTGCTAGTGGTTTCGGTCGAAGTGAGCAGTTCTTC.

The gene calls are TRBV28 and TRBJ1-1; D may be TRBD1 (6 bases). CDR3 length equals 13 residues. The V end lost 6 bases, the J end lost 1 base, and 9 bases lay between the germline ends. Germline loops: CDR1 MDHEN, CDR2 SYDVKM. This CDR3 is CASSGTPNTEAFF. CDR3 in DNA: TGTGCCAGCAGCGGGACACCGAACACTGAAGCTTTCTTT.

The chain is built from TRBV24-1 and TRBJ2-4, with 7 positions matching TRBD1. J lost 3 bases, V lost 4 bases, and 8 bases had no gene match. This CDR3 is 16 amino acids long. The germline CDR1 and CDR2 sequences are KGHDR and SFDVKD. CDR3 coding DNA: TGTGCCACCAGTGAGACGGACAGGAAAGGCAAAAACATTCAGTACTTC. Amino acids: CATSETDRKGKNIQYF.